Listed below are T cell receptor beta chains from one sample, sequenced in a study of a mutant IDH1 vaccine in newly diagnosed glioma. Their cognate antigens are unknown. Clones were read by immunoSEQ multiplex PCR, and TCRdb kept only the in-frame ones, dropping some. The sample carries 50,000 to 75,000 clones, about 86% recorded once. Specimen: PBMCs, collected from a glioma patient whose treatment included an IDH1 peptide vaccine. The receptors were gathered from a woman aged 50 to 65 with glioma. Both conserved end residues are part of each CDR3. D genes are given only for firm matches. Clone size is given for some rows only: seen once, a few or many times, or a class if the clone is expanded.

.	TRBD1	TRBV5-1	TRBJ1-1	CASSRGQTNTEAFF	TGCGCCAGCAGCAGGGGACAGACGAACACTGAAGCTTTCTTT
.	.	TRBV14	TRBJ2-7	CASSRTAYEQYF	TGTGCCAGCAGCCGGACAGCGTACGAGCAGTACTTC
.	.	TRBV30	TRBJ2-2	CAWSEDNTGELFF	TGTGCCTGGAGTGAGGACAACACCGGGGAGCTGTTTTTT
.	.	TRBV5-1	TRBJ2-7	CASSLDIQSYEQYF	TGCGCCAGCAGCTTGGATATACAGTCCTACGAGCAGTACTTC
few	.	TRBV7-6	TRBJ2-2	CASSLVGGSNTGELFF	TGTGCCAGCAGCTTAGTCGGGGGATCCAACACCGGGGAGCTGTTTTTT
.	TRBD1	TRBV5-1	TRBJ2-7	CASSFSGGTTLDEQYF	TGCGCCAGCAGCTTTTCAGGGGGAACAACTCTGGACGAGCAGTACTTC
.	.	TRBV5-1	TRBJ1-3	CASSSGDSSGNTIYF	TGCGCCAGCAGCTCTGGAGACAGCTCTGGAAACACCATATATTTT
.	TRBD2	TRBV5-1	TRBJ2-3	CASSSRLAGGLDTQYF	TGCGCCAGCAGCTCTAGACTAGCGGGGGGGTTAGATACGCAGTATTTT
.	.	TRBV11-3	TRBJ2-1	CASSLNSGGINEQFF	TGTGCCAGCAGCTTAAATAGCGGTGGCATCAATGAGCAGTTCTTC
.	.	TRBV29-1	TRBJ1-1	CSARPANTEAFF	TGCAGCGCCCGACCAGCGAACACTGAAGCTTTCTTT
.	TRBD1	TRBV30	TRBJ1-4	CAWNTGGQILFF	TGTGCCTGGAATACAGGGGGTCAAATACTGTTTTTT
.	.	TRBV6-5	TRBJ2-7	CASTSRGYEQYF	TGTGCCAGCACCTCTAGGGGGTACGAGCAGTACTTC
.	TRBD1	TRBV10-3	TRBJ1-4	CASRGTGNEKLFF	TGTGCCAGCAGGGGGACAGGGAATGAAAAACTGTTTTTT
.	.	TRBV7-9	TRBJ1-4	CASSLDEGRDEKLFF	TGTGCCAGCAGCTTAGACGAGGGCCGGGATGAAAAACTGTTTTTT
.	.	TRBV29-1	TRBJ1-1	CSVGWGRTEAFF	TGCAGCGTCGGGTGGGGGCGGACTGAAGCTTTCTTT
once	.	TRBV5-1	TRBJ2-2	CASSLVLGTGELFF	TGCGCCAGCAGCTTGGTATTGGGGACCGGGGAGCTGTTTTTT
.	.	TRBV4-1	TRBJ2-3	CASSQGSTDTQYF	TGCGCCAGCAGCCAAGGAAGCACAGATACGCAGTATTTT
.	.	TRBV2	TRBJ1-5	CASSGTGGNQPQHF	TGTGCCAGCAGTGGCACAGGCGGCAATCAGCCCCAGCATTTT
.	TRBD1	TRBV6-5	TRBJ2-7	CASSPGTGPIEQYF	TGTGCCAGCAGTCCCGGGACAGGGCCGATCGAGCAGTACTTC
.	TRBD1	TRBV5-8	TRBJ1-5	CASSLVGQGFGQPQHF	TGTGCCAGCAGCTTGGTGGGACAGGGGTTCGGTCAGCCCCAGCATTTT
.	TRBD1	TRBV9	TRBJ2-5	CASSVLGQGGETQYF	TGTGCCAGCAGCGTATTGGGACAGGGGGGGGAGACCCAGTACTTC
.	.	TRBV2	TRBJ1-3	CASSPTTLGNTIYF	TGTGCCAGCAGTCCTACTACCTTGGGAAACACCATATATTTT
.	TRBD1	TRBV10-1	TRBJ2-5	CASSSGTGVTETQYF	TGCGCCAGCAGCTCCGGGACAGGGGTGACGGAGACCCAGTACTTC
once	.	TRBV15	TRBJ1-5	CATSSPPPRSGNQPQHF	TGTGCCACCAGCTCTCCCCCCCCCAGGTCGGGAAATCAGCCCCAGCATTTT
.	TRBD2	TRBV7-2	TRBJ2-2	CASSLVGGWLFF	TGTGCCAGCAGCTTGGTGGGAGGGTGGCTGTTTTTT
once	TRBD1	TRBV6-4	TRBJ1-1	CASRGTGWTEAFF	TGTGCCAGCAGGGGGACAGGTTGGACTGAAGCTTTCTTT
.	.	TRBV2	TRBJ1-6	CASTMDIPYSPLHF	TGTGCCAGCACCATGGACATACCCTATTCACCCCTCCACTTT
.	.	TRBV2	TRBJ2-1	CASSEEGSSYNEQFF	TGTGCCAGCAGTGAAGAGGGGAGCTCCTACAATGAGCAGTTCTTC
.	TRBD1	TRBV6-1	TRBJ2-5	CASSASDRGRIRETQYF	TGTGCCAGCAGTGCCAGTGACAGGGGGCGTATCAGAGAGACCCAGTACTTC
.	TRBD1	TRBV25-1	TRBJ2-7	CASSEWRQGIYEQYF	TGTGCCAGCAGTGAATGGCGACAGGGTATCTACGAGCAGTACTTC
.	TRBD2	TRBV7-9	TRBJ2-7	CASVRGGSYEQYF	TGTGCCAGCGTCCGCGGGGGTAGCTACGAGCAGTACTTC
few	.	TRBV27	TRBJ1-1	CASSIGHSNTEAFF	TGTGCCAGCAGTATCGGACATTCGAACACTGAAGCTTTCTTT
.	.	TRBV9	TRBJ2-2	CASKRGANGELFF	TGTGCCAGTAAACGGGGGGCTAACGGGGAGCTGTTTTTT
.	TRBD1	TRBV4-1	TRBJ1-2	CASSHGTGLAGYTF	TGCGCCAGCAGCCACGGGACAGGCCTAGCCGGCTACACCTTC
.	.	TRBV6-5	TRBJ1-4	CASSPGGTNEKLFF	TGTGCCAGCAGCCCGGGGGGCACTAATGAAAAACTGTTTTTT
.	.	TRBV29-1	TRBJ2-3	CSGRPASTDTQYF	TGCAGCGGAAGACCGGCAAGCACAGATACGCAGTATTTT
.	TRBD1	TRBV4-2	TRBJ2-2	CASSQRTGTATGELFF	TGTGCCAGCAGCCAACGGACAGGGACGGCCACCGGGGAGCTGTTTTTT
few	.	TRBV28	TRBJ1-2	CASNSLIYGYTF	TGTGCCAGCAACAGCCTTATCTATGGCTACACCTTC
.	.	TRBV6-1	TRBJ1-1	CASWDGRNTEAFF	TGTGCCAGCTGGGACGGGAGGAACACTGAAGCTTTCTTT
.	TRBD1	TRBV7-9	TRBJ1-6	CASSLGDRSSPLHF	TGTGCCAGCAGCTTGGGGGACAGGAGTTCACCCCTCCACTTT
.	.	TRBV29-1	TRBJ2-1	CSGRAGQEQFF	TGCAGCGGAAGGGCAGGACAGGAGCAGTTCTTC
.	.	TRBV19	TRBJ1-1	CASSTSPPLEAFF	TGTGCCAGTAGTACCAGTCCTCCACTTGAAGCTTTCTTT
.	.	TRBV4-3	TRBJ2-7	CASSQDRASSFEQYF	TGCGCCAGCAGCCAAGATCGTGCTTCTTCTTTCGAGCAGTACTTC
.	.	TRBV9	TRBJ1-2	CASSVGGESYYGYTF	TGTGCCAGCAGCGTAGGTGGGGAGTCGTACTATGGCTACACCTTC
.	.	TRBV23-1	TRBJ1-4	CASSHPTVSTNEKLFF	TGCGCCAGCAGTCACCCGACAGTTTCAACTAATGAAAAACTGTTTTTT
.	.	TRBV30	TRBJ1-4	CAWRGGTNEKLFF	TGTGCCTGGAGAGGGGGGACTAATGAAAAACTGTTTTTT
.	.	TRBV5-1	TRBJ2-7	CASSLTGPAVNEQYF	TGCGCCAGCAGCTTGACGGGACCCGCCGTGAACGAGCAGTACTTC
.	.	TRBV27	TRBJ1-5	CASSLIGPNQPQHF	TGTGCCAGCAGTTTAATCGGGCCGAATCAGCCCCAGCATTTT
.	.	TRBV10-1	TRBJ2-5	CASSPGAPETQYF	TGCGCCAGCAGTCCGGGGGCCCCGGAGACCCAGTACTTC
.	.	TRBV5-4	TRBJ1-2	CASSPQAQYGYTF	TGTGCCAGCAGCCCGCAGGCTCAGTATGGCTACACCTTC
once	.	TRBV6-5	TRBJ1-4	CASSYGQTPTNEKLFF	TGTGCCAGCAGTTACGGACAGACACCAACTAATGAAAAACTGTTTTTT
.	TRBD2	TRBV19	TRBJ2-3	CASSRRGDTDTQYF	TGTGCCAGTAGTCGTCGGGGGGACACAGATACGCAGTATTTT
.	TRBD1	TRBV5-8	TRBJ1-1	CASSSETGPNTEAFF	TGTGCCAGCAGCTCCGAGACAGGGCCGAACACTGAAGCTTTCTTT
once	.	TRBV4-1	TRBJ2-7	CASSVQTVAYEQYF	TGCGCCAGCAGCGTTCAGACGGTAGCCTACGAGCAGTACTTC
.	TRBD1	TRBV29-1	TRBJ2-1	CSIRDRGLIEQFF	TGCAGCATCCGGGACAGGGGCTTGATTGAGCAGTTCTTC
.	.	TRBV5-5	TRBJ1-2	CASSYAGDHYGYTF	TGTGCCAGCAGCTACGCAGGGGACCACTATGGCTACACCTTC
.	.	TRBV5-4	TRBJ2-7	CASSLAGGGVNEQYF	TGTGCCAGCAGCTTGGCAGGGGGGGGAGTCAACGAGCAGTACTTC
.	.	TRBV9	TRBJ1-1	CASSVEGGKNTEAFF	TGTGCCAGCAGCGTAGAGGGGGGGAAGAACACTGAAGCTTTCTTT
few	.	TRBV19	TRBJ1-2	CASRRTLIEGYTF	TGTGCCAGTAGACGGACCCTCATCGAGGGCTACACCTTC